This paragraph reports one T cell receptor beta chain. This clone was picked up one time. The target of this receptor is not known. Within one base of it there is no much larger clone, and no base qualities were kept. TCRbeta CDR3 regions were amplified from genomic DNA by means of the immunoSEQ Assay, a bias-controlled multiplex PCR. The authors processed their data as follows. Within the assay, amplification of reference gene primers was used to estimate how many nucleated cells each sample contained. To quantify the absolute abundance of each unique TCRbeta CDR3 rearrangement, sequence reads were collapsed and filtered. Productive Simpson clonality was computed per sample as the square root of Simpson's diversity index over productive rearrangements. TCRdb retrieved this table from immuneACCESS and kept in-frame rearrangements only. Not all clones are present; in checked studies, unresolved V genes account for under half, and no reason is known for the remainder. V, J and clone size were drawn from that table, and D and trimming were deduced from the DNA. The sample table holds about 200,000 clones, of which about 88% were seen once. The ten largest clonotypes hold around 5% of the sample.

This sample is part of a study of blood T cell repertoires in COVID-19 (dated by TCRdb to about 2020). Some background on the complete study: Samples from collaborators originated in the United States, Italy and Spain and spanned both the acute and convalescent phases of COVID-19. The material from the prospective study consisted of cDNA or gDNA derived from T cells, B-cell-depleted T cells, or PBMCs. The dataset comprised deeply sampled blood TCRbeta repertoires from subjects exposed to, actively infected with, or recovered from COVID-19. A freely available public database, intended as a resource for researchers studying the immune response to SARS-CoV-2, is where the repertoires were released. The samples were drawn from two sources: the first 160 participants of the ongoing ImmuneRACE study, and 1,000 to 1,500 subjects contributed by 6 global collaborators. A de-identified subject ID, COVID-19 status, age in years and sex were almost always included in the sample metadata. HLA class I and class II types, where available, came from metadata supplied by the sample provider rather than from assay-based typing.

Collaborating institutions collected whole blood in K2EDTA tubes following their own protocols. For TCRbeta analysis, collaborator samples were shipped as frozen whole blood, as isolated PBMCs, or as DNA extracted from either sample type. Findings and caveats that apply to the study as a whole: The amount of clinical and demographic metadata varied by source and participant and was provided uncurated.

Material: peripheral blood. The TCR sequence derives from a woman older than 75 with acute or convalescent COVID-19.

The CDR3 reads as follows: CSARQRNEQFF. In nucleotides, the sequence is TGCAGTGCTAGACAGAGGAATGAGCAGTTCTTC. The chain was built from TRBV20-1 and TRBJ2-1, with the D gene uncertain. Relative to germline, V is 2 bases shorter and J is 7 bases shorter, with 6 bases between their ends. The germline V gene (reference sequence) sets CDR1 to DFQATT and CDR2 to SNEGSKA. Inclusive of the bounding cysteine and phenylalanine, the CDR3 is 11 residues long. The read is trimmed to its CDR3 DNA, 33 bases read in frame from base 1.